The source of this TCR beta chain is a study of OX40 agonist ivuxolimab in advanced cancers. Study-level results: A proportion of nonresponders additionally exhibited low normalized T-cell clonal expansion.

The table came from immunoSEQ multiplex PCR; TCRdb's copy has only in-frame clones and leaves some out. The sample lists 55,000 to 95,000 clones, about 91% seen once, with roughly 3% in the top ten. Points on this clone: What it binds is not known.

CDR3 size: 15 residues. CDR1 MDHEN and CDR2 SYDVKM come from the germline V gene. Trimming removed 5 bases at V and 4 bases at J, with 14 bases between. This chain links TRBV28 with TRBJ2-2; D is unclear. This specimen was CD4+ or CD8+ T cells sorted from blood, taken in a trial of the OX40 agonist ivuxolimab. This TCR came from an adult with an advanced solid tumor such as melanoma, head and neck, liver or kidney cancer. The CDR3 reads CASSPWEGLTGELFF. The CDR3, as DNA: TGTGCCAGCAGTCCCTGGGAAGGGCTCACCGGGGAGCTGTTTTTT.